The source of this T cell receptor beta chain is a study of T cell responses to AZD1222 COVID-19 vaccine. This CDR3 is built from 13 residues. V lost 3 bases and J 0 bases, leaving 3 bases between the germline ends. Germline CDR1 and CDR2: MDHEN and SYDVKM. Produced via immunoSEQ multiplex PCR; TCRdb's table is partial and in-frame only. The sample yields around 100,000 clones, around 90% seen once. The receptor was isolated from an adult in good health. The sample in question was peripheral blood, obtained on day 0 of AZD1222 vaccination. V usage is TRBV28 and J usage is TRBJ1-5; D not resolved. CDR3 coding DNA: TGTGCCAGCAGTTTTGGTAGCAATCAGCCCCAGCATTTT. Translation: CASSFGSNQPQHF.